The clone carrying this TCR beta chain was observed at least ten times. Every cDNA TCR molecule received its own unique molecular identifier. TCRdb re-called the 5' RACE reads through MiXCR, storing one row per CDR3 protein. The table lists about 25,000 distinct CDR3 sequences, about 7.6% of them singletons. As for time point: sample taken at primary tumor resection. The cohort: under 80 early-stage, untreated non-small cell lung cancer patients. The data were obtained in a study of spatial heterogeneity in lung cancer. Study information: Each unique TCR and UMI combination was seen more than ten times on average in raw reads.

The clonotype was recovered from a male donor with early-stage non-small cell lung cancer. The sequencing used PBMCs, collected at surgery.

The chain's CDR3 is CASSFPGGNTGELFF. CDR3 coding DNA: TGTGCCAGCAGCTTCCCAGGGGGCAACACCGGGGAGCTGTTTTTT. This rearrangement joins TRBV5-5 to TRBJ2-2, with 8 bases that match TRBD1. Germline assignment: CDR1 SGHKS and CDR2 YYEKEE (reference sequence). This CDR3 is built from 15 residues. The ends lost 2 bases at V and 2 bases at J; junction bases unmatched: 2. The full variable domain, with the rest looked up from reference TRBV5-5 and TRBJ2-2, is DAGVTQSPTHLIKTRGQQVTLRCSPISGHKSVSWYQQVLGQGPQFIFQYYEKEERGRGNFPDRFSARQFPNYSSELNVNALLLGDSALYLCASSFPGGNTGELFFGEGSRLTVL.